The rows below give T cell receptor beta chains drawn from one sample of a study of radiotherapy plus CTLA-4 blockade in lung cancer. Method: immunoSEQ multiplex PCR; TCRdb's copy keeps in-frame clones and lacks some. Among about 87,000 clones listed, around 86% were seen once. Material: peripheral blood, obtained from a patient treated with radiotherapy plus ipilimumab. The receptors come from a human donor with non-small cell lung cancer that progressed on radiotherapy plus ipilimumab. The CDR3 runs from the conserved cysteine through the conserved F or W. A D gene is named only where the DNA matches it firmly. The size of a clone is reported for some rows only, either as once, few or many, or as a class for expanded clones.

V: TRBV5-8; size: .; D: .; J: TRBJ2-5; CDR3: CASSLGAGQETQYF; DNA: TGTGCCAGCAGCTTGGGGGCAGGCCAAGAGACCCAGTACTTC
V: TRBV7-6; size: .; D: TRBD2; J: TRBJ2-7; CDR3: CASSRASGREVYEQYF; DNA: TGTGCCAGCAGTAGAGCCAGCGGGAGGGAAGTGTACGAGCAGTACTTC
V: TRBV27; size: .; D: .; J: TRBJ1-2; CDR3: CASSFPRGYGYTF; DNA: TGTGCCAGCAGTTTCCCGCGTGGCTATGGCTACACCTTC
V: TRBV4-1; size: .; D: .; J: TRBJ2-7; CDR3: CASSLRDGAGYEQYF; DNA: TGCGCCAGCAGCCTAAGGGATGGGGCAGGCTACGAGCAGTACTTC
V: TRBV4-2; size: .; D: .; J: TRBJ2-7; CDR3: CASSHGADPSYEQYF; DNA: TGTGCCAGCAGCCACGGGGCGGACCCCTCCTACGAGCAGTACTTC
V: TRBV5-6; size: .; D: .; J: TRBJ2-1; CDR3: CASSLGQAYNEQFF; DNA: TGTGCCAGCAGCTTGGGACAGGCCTACAATGAGCAGTTCTTC
V: TRBV2; size: .; D: TRBD1; J: TRBJ1-6; CDR3: CASRDTTGGNSPLHF; DNA: TGTGCCAGCAGAGACACGACAGGGGGCAATTCACCCCTCCACTTT
V: TRBV18; size: .; D: .; J: TRBJ2-1; CDR3: CASSSRQADNEQFF; DNA: TGTGCCAGCTCATCCCGACAGGCAGACAATGAGCAGTTCTTC
V: TRBV6-1; size: .; D: .; J: TRBJ1-1; CDR3: CASSELGGTEAFF; DNA: TGTGCCAGCAGTGAACTAGGGGGCACTGAAGCTTTCTTT
V: TRBV27; size: once; D: .; J: TRBJ1-6; CDR3: CASSLSRDSPLHF; DNA: TGTGCCAGCAGCTTAAGCAGGGATTCACCCCTCCACTTT
V: TRBV7-9; size: once; D: TRBD2; J: TRBJ2-1; CDR3: CASNAQLAGPGDEQFF; DNA: TGTGCCAGCAACGCTCAACTAGCGGGGCCGGGGGATGAGCAGTTCTTC
V: TRBV27; size: .; D: .; J: TRBJ2-2; CDR3: CASSLSGTGELFF; DNA: TGTGCCAGCAGTTTATCTGGCACCGGGGAGCTGTTTTTT
V: TRBV5-4; size: once; D: .; J: TRBJ1-4; CDR3: CASSVGEKLFF; DNA: TGTGCCAGCAGCGTGGGTGAAAAACTGTTTTTT
V: TRBV5-1; size: .; D: TRBD2; J: TRBJ2-7; CDR3: CASSLYTGGLGEQYF; DNA: TGCGCCAGCAGCTTATACACGGGAGGGCTCGGCGAGCAGTACTTC
V: TRBV6-5; size: once; D: .; J: TRBJ2-7; CDR3: CASISPSFTPYF; DNA: TGTGCCAGCATCAGCCCCTCGTTTACCCCCTACTTC
V: TRBV27; size: .; D: .; J: TRBJ1-2; CDR3: CASSLSPGTYGYTF; DNA: TGTGCCAGCAGTTTATCGCCGGGGACCTATGGCTACACCTTC
V: TRBV9; size: .; D: TRBD2; J: TRBJ2-1; CDR3: CASSGRLAGDIYNEQFF; DNA: TGTGCCAGCAGCGGGAGACTAGCGGGGGATATATACAATGAGCAGTTCTTC
V: TRBV5-4; size: .; D: .; J: TRBJ2-1; CDR3: CASSLAGAGSYNEQFF; DNA: TGTGCCAGCAGCTTGGCCGGTGCGGGGTCATACAATGAGCAGTTCTTC
V: TRBV11-2; size: .; D: TRBD2; J: TRBJ2-2; CDR3: CASSLDNRGELLF; DNA: TGTGCCAGCAGCTTAGATAACCGGGGGGAGCTGCTTTTT
V: TRBV14; size: .; D: TRBD2; J: TRBJ2-7; CDR3: CASSQDSSGRIPYEQYF; DNA: TGTGCCAGCAGCCAAGATTCTAGCGGGAGGATTCCCTACGAGCAGTACTTC
V: TRBV5-4; size: few; D: .; J: TRBJ1-4; CDR3: CASSLGPDEKLFF; DNA: TGTGCCAGCAGCTTGGGGCCAGATGAAAAACTGTTTTTT
V: TRBV4-1; size: .; D: .; J: TRBJ1-6; CDR3: CASSQSGPGDNSPLHF; DNA: TGCGCCAGCAGCCAAAGCGGGCCAGGAGACAATTCACCCCTCCACTTT
V: TRBV18; size: .; D: TRBD1; J: TRBJ1-6; CDR3: CASSLTGTDSPLHF; DNA: TGTGCCAGCTCACTGACAGGGACTGATTCACCCCTCCACTTT
V: TRBV18; size: .; D: .; J: TRBJ1-3; CDR3: CASSPPGAAGNTIYF; DNA: TGTGCCAGCTCACCACCGGGGGCTGCTGGAAACACCATATATTTT
V: TRBV6-6; size: .; D: TRBD1; J: TRBJ1-5; CDR3: CASSTGQVGGVPQHF; DNA: TGTGCCAGCAGCACGGGACAGGTTGGCGGTGTGCCCCAGCATTTT
V: TRBV30; size: .; D: .; J: TRBJ1-1; CDR3: CAWSPKGYLNTEAFF; DNA: TGTGCCTGGAGTCCTAAGGGCTATCTGAACACTGAAGCTTTCTTT
V: TRBV27; size: once; D: TRBD1; J: TRBJ1-2; CDR3: CASSRNRGYGYTF; DNA: TGTGCCAGCTCCCGGAACAGGGGCTATGGCTACACCTTC
V: TRBV14; size: .; D: .; J: TRBJ2-5; CDR3: CASSPPFSGVLETQYF; DNA: TGTGCCAGCAGCCCCCCGTTCTCGGGAGTTTTGGAGACCCAGTACTTC
V: TRBV9; size: .; D: TRBD1; J: TRBJ2-6; CDR3: CASSGPGQASGANVLTF; DNA: TGTGCCAGCAGCGGTCCGGGACAGGCCTCTGGGGCCAACGTCCTGACTTTC
V: TRBV11-2; size: .; D: .; J: TRBJ1-2; CDR3: CASSLGFGGNGYTF; DNA: TGTGCCAGCAGCTTAGGTTTCGGGGGAAATGGCTACACCTTC
V: TRBV30; size: .; D: .; J: TRBJ2-1; CDR3: CAWSVRTSSYNEQFF; DNA: TGTGCCTGGAGTGTACGGACAAGCTCCTACAATGAGCAGTTCTTC
V: TRBV25-1; size: once; D: .; J: TRBJ1-2; CDR3: CASWQTNYGYTF; DNA: TGTGCCTCGTGGCAAACAAACTATGGCTACACCTTC
V: TRBV30; size: few; D: .; J: TRBJ2-2; CDR3: CAWSVILPGELFF; DNA: TGTGCCTGGAGTGTAATCCTACCCGGGGAGCTGTTTTTT
V: TRBV6-1; size: .; D: .; J: TRBJ1-2; CDR3: CASSPTGNGPYGYTF; DNA: TGTGCCAGCAGTCCAACAGGGAACGGGCCCTATGGCTACACCTTC
V: TRBV6-4; size: .; D: .; J: TRBJ1-2; CDR3: CASRDTGGYGYTF; DNA: TGTGCCAGCAGGGACACGGGAGGGTATGGCTACACCTTC
V: TRBV30; size: .; D: .; J: TRBJ1-1; CDR3: CAWSGYTEAFF; DNA: TGTGCCTGGAGTGGTTATACTGAAGCTTTCTTT
V: TRBV10-3; size: .; D: TRBD1; J: TRBJ1-1; CDR3: CAISEGAGGNTEAFF; DNA: TGTGCCATCAGTGAGGGGGCAGGGGGAAACACTGAAGCTTTCTTT
V: TRBV13; size: once; D: TRBD1; J: TRBJ2-2; CDR3: CASSARTGWTGELFF; DNA: TGTGCCAGCAGCGCCAGGACAGGGTGGACCGGGGAGCTGTTTTTT
V: TRBV30; size: .; D: .; J: TRBJ1-2; CDR3: CAWSGYGPLNF; DNA: TGTGCCTGGAGTGGATACGGGCCGCTCAACTTC
V: TRBV27; size: .; D: TRBD1; J: TRBJ2-7; CDR3: CASSLGQGAYEQYF; DNA: TGTGCCAGCAGTTTAGGTCAGGGGGCCTACGAGCAGTACTTC
V: TRBV29-1; size: .; D: .; J: TRBJ1-3; CDR3: CSVGSGTPGNTIYF; DNA: TGCAGCGTTGGTTCCGGGACACCTGGAAACACCATATATTTT
V: TRBV5-1; size: .; D: .; J: TRBJ1-3; CDR3: CASSLGQSSGNTIYF; DNA: TGCGCCAGCAGCTTGGGGCAGAGCTCTGGAAACACCATATATTTT
V: TRBV5-1; size: .; D: .; J: TRBJ2-7; CDR3: CASSLADGVQLNHEQYF; DNA: TGCGCCAGCAGCTTGGCGGACGGAGTTCAACTAAACCACGAGCAGTACTTC
V: TRBV28; size: .; D: TRBD1; J: TRBJ2-4; CDR3: CASSGQGSGNIQYF; DNA: TGTGCCAGCAGCGGACAGGGGTCGGGAAACATTCAGTACTTC
V: TRBV9; size: .; D: TRBD1; J: TRBJ2-3; CDR3: CASSPRTGGTDTQYF; DNA: TGTGCCAGCAGCCCCCGGACAGGGGGCACAGATACGCAGTATTTT
V: TRBV5-1; size: .; D: .; J: TRBJ2-7; CDR3: CASSLVPGLSGEQYF; DNA: TGCGCCAGCAGCTTGGTTCCGGGGCTAAGTGGCGAGCAGTACTTC
V: TRBV5-1; size: .; D: .; J: TRBJ1-3; CDR3: CASSLGDSGNTIYF; DNA: TGCGCCAGCAGCTTGGGGGACTCTGGAAACACCATATATTTT
V: TRBV28; size: .; D: .; J: TRBJ2-3; CDR3: CASSLEGPRTDTQYF; DNA: TGTGCCAGCAGCCTGGAGGGCCCTCGGACAGATACGCAGTATTTT
V: TRBV11-1; size: .; D: .; J: TRBJ2-5; CDR3: CASSLGGEGETQYF; DNA: TGTGCCAGCAGCTTGGGGGGTGAAGGGGAGACCCAGTACTTC
V: TRBV5-6; size: .; D: .; J: TRBJ1-2; CDR3: CASSLAGDTYGYTF; DNA: TGTGCCAGCAGCTTGGCGGGGGATACCTATGGCTACACCTTC
V: TRBV6-6; size: .; D: .; J: TRBJ1-5; CDR3: CASSGGSNQPQHF; DNA: TGTGCCAGCTCGGGGGGTAGCAATCAGCCCCAGCATTTT
V: TRBV2; size: .; D: .; J: TRBJ1-4; CDR3: CASSEMGNEKLFF; DNA: TGTGCCAGCAGTGAAATGGGGAATGAAAAACTGTTTTTT
V: TRBV30; size: .; D: TRBD1; J: TRBJ2-7; CDR3: CTWSATGGEQYF; DNA: TGTACCTGGAGTGCCACAGGGGGCGAGCAGTACTTC
V: TRBV5-1; size: .; D: .; J: TRBJ2-3; CDR3: CASSLTTDTQYF; DNA: TGCGCCAGCAGCTTAACCACAGATACGCAGTATTTT
V: TRBV13; size: once; D: TRBD2; J: TRBJ2-4; CDR3: CASPRRLAGGSPKNIQYF; DNA: TGTGCCAGCCCTCGGCGTTTAGCGGGGGGCTCCCCCAAAAACATTCAGTACTTC
V: TRBV5-6; size: .; D: TRBD2; J: TRBJ2-7; CDR3: CASSAGLAVYEQYF; DNA: TGTGCCAGCAGCGCGGGACTAGCGGTGTACGAGCAGTACTTC
V: TRBV30; size: .; D: TRBD1; J: TRBJ2-3; CDR3: CAWSTGGAEYF; DNA: TGTGCCTGGAGTACAGGGGGCGCGGAGTATTTT